The 32 T cell receptor beta chains presented below share a single source sample, sequenced in a study of shared clonotypes between healthy human individuals. Sequencing was performed with immunoSEQ multiplex PCR; in TCRdb, only in-frame clones are kept and a portion is missing. Here the sample spans roughly 2,500,000 clones, approximately 93% being singletons. Sequencing was done on a sample of naive CD4+ T cells from PBMCs. The subset: CD45RA+ positively selected. The receptor source for this set is a man between 18 and 35 years old in good health. Some clones in this sample may be carry-over from other donors' samples.

In the case of this clone: In the same sample, other DNA sequences code for this CDR3. The chain combines TRBV5-1 with TRBJ1-3; 7 bases are a match to TRBD1. CDR1 and CDR2 (germline): SGHRS, YFSETQ. This CDR3 region has 14 residues. V was clipped by 2 bases and J by 4 bases; unmatched bases: 3. The CDR3 DNA reads as TGCGCCAGCAGCTTAGGGGGCGCGGGAAACACCATATATTTT. Amino acid sequence: CASSLGGAGNTIYF.

This clone turned up a few times. The chain couples TRBV5-6 to TRBJ1-5; no firm D call. Trimming removed 0 bases from V and 6 bases from J, with 13 bases in between. This CDR3 comprises 15 residues. Germline CDR1 SGHDT, CDR2 YYEEEE. CDR3 protein: CASSLGYEPAQPQHF. The CDR3 DNA sequence: TGTGCCAGCAGCTTGGGGTACGAGCCCGCTCAGCCCCAGCATTTT.

V and J are TRBV19 and TRBJ1-1; TRBD1 matches at 9 bases. In germline, CDR1 is LNHDA, CDR2 SQIVND (reference sequence). The CDR3 is 12 amino acids. The junction had 4 bases not matched to a gene; V was cut back by 3 bases and J by 11 bases. CDR3 sequence: CASSIGTGSAFF. DNA of the CDR3: TGTGCCAGTAGTATTGGGACAGGGAGTGCTTTCTTT.

The chain uses TRBV15 and TRBJ2-7; 11 positions match TRBD2. The CDR3 sequence is 14 residues long. Trimming cost V 6 bases and J 2 bases; bases outside gene matches: 3. The germline gives CDR1 LNHNV, CDR2 YYDKDF (reference sequence). The CDR3: CATRGTSGPYEQYF. The CDR3 coding sequence is TGTGCCACCAGGGGGACTAGCGGACCCTACGAGCAGTACTTC. Full variable domain (remainder filled in from reference TRBV15 and TRBJ2-7): DAMVIQNPRYQVTQFGKPVTLSCSQTLNHNVMYWYQQKSSQAPKLLFHYYDKDFNNEADTPDNFQSRRPNTSFCFLDIRSPGLGDTAMYLCATRGTSGPYEQYFGPGTRLTVT.

This clone is a singleton in its sample. The chain recombines TRBV4-3 with TRBJ2-2, with 8 nucleotides matching TRBD2. CDR1 and CDR2 (germline): LGHNA, YSLEER. CDR3 length: 16 amino acids. V trimming: 0 bases; J trimming: 1 base; junction bases outside the gene matches: 1. The CDR3 coding sequence is TGCGCCAGCAGCCAAGAGAGCGGGGGGAACACCGGGGAGCTGTTTTTT. Translating gives CASSQESGGNTGELFF.

The chain joins TRBV28 to TRBJ1-1; 8 positions match TRBD1. The germline CDR1 and CDR2 sequences are MDHEN and SYDVKM. This CDR3 spans 14 amino acids. After removal of 6 bases from V and 6 bases from J, the junction contained 9 bases not matched to a gene. The CDR3 reads CASRHAGGVAEAFF. The CDR3 nucleotides read TGTGCCAGCAGACACGCAGGGGGCGTCGCTGAAGCTTTCTTT.

Worth noting for this clone: Other DNA sequences in the sample encode the same CDR3. The V and J genes are TRBV5-1 and TRBJ1-1, with D unresolved. Germline CDR1 SGHRS, CDR2 YFSETQ. The CDR3 covers 14 residues. V gave up 0 bases and J gave up 1 base, with 7 bases separating them. In nucleotides, the CDR3 is TGCGCCAGCAGCTTGGGTTCGGGGAACACTGAAGCTTTCTTT. It is translated as CASSLGSGNTEAFF.

The V and J genes are TRBV7-2 and TRBJ1-2, with TRBD1 matching 7 bases. The CDR3 extends over 14 amino acids. V lost 6 bases to trimming and J lost 4 bases; unmatched junction nucleotides: 8. Germline V CDR1 and CDR2: SGHTA, FQGNSA. CDR3 region: CASSLAGTAYGYTF. CDR3 coding DNA: TGTGCCAGCAGTTTGGCCGGGACAGCCTATGGCTACACCTTC.

The J gene is TRBJ2-7, the V gene TRBV7-9; 10 bases agree with TRBD2. This CDR3 contains 17 residues. The germline CDR1 and CDR2 sequences are SEHNR and FQNEAQ (reference sequence). J was trimmed by 0 bases and V by 5 bases; bases with no gene match: 10. The CDR3 protein is CASSQAKGLAFSYEQYF. The CDR3 nucleotides are TGTGCCAGCAGCCAAGCAAAGGGACTAGCGTTCTCCTACGAGCAGTACTTC. Looking up the rest from reference TRBV7-9 and TRBJ2-7 gives the full variable domain: DTGVSQNPRHKITKRGQNVTFRCDPISEHNRLYWYRQTLGQGPEFLTYFQNEAQLEKSRLLSDRFSAERPKGSFSTLEIQRTEQGDSAMYLCASSQAKGLAFSYEQYFGPGTRLTVT.

Here the CDR3 reads CATSVGVDRAYEQYF. Written as DNA, the CDR3 is TGTGCCACCAGCGTGGGGGTAGACAGAGCCTACGAGCAGTACTTC. The V and J genes are TRBV15 and TRBJ2-7; D may correspond to TRBD1 or TRBD2 (5 bases each). Trimming took off 5 bases at V and 2 bases at J, with 16 bases between the two ends. In germline, CDR1 is LNHNV, CDR2 YYDKDF (reference sequence). The CDR3 is 15 amino acids.

The chain recombines TRBV6-1 with TRBJ2-3; the match to TRBD2 covers 16 bases. CDR1 is MNHNS, CDR2 SASEGT, per germline. With 4 bases clipped from V and 5 bases from J, the junction kept 9 bases outside the gene matches. This CDR3 is built from 18 residues. The CDR3 spells CASSGPGLAGGFGDTQYF. Written as DNA, the CDR3 is TGTGCCAGCAGTGGCCCGGGACTAGCGGGAGGGTTTGGAGATACGCAGTATTTT.

The J gene is TRBJ1-2, the V gene TRBV6-1; D ambiguous. The CDR3 extends over 14 amino acids. V lost 6 bases to trimming and J lost 7 bases, with 18 bases between them. Germline V gene lookup returns CDR1 MNHNS and CDR2 SASEGT. Here the CDR3 reads CASRPITGVGGYTF. CDR3 nucleotide sequence: TGTGCCAGCAGGCCCATAACTGGTGTCGGTGGCTACACCTTC.

As regards this clone: The junction shows a germline mismatch at one end, possibly a read error. This rearrangement joins TRBV11-3 to TRBJ2-7, with 13 positions matching TRBD2. The germline V gene has CDR1 SGHNT and CDR2 YENEEA. CDR3 length: 16 residues. This chain's CDR3 is CASSTRLAGGSDEQYF. The CDR3 coding sequence is TGTGCCAGCAGCACACGACTAGCGGGAGGCTCCGACGAGCAGTACTTC.

This rearrangement joins TRBV6-5 to TRBJ1-1; D is unresolved. Per the germline V gene, CDR1 is MNHEY and CDR2 is SVGAGI. V shed 8 bases and J shed 1 base, with 14 bases lying between them. CDR3 size: 14 residues. As DNA, the CDR3 is TGTGCCAGCGGACTAGAAGGAGGGAACACTGAAGCTTTCTTT. Translated: CASGLEGGNTEAFF.

This chain connects TRBV19 to TRBJ1-2, with D possibly TRBD1 on 6 matching bases. The germline V and J ends were trimmed by 4 bases and 3 bases, with 18 bases remaining between them. This CDR3 is built from 16 residues. Germline CDR1 and CDR2: LNHDA and SQIVND (reference sequence). The CDR3 DNA reads TGTGCCAGTAGTACGTCTCTGGGGGCAGGGGACTATGGCTACACCTTC. Its protein is CASSTSLGAGDYGYTF.

This clone was seen a single time. This chain's CDR3 is CASSLRLAGVREQYF. CDR3 coding DNA: TGTGCCAGCAGCCTTCGACTAGCGGGAGTGCGGGAGCAGTACTTC. V gene TRBV28 combines with J gene TRBJ2-7, with TRBD2 matching over 12 bases. Per germline, CDR1 MDHEN and CDR2 SYDVKM. The CDR3 has 15 residues. V shed 6 bases and J 7 bases; nucleotides not matched to a gene: 10. Variable domain in full (rest from reference TRBV28 and TRBJ2-7): DVKVTQSSRYLVKRTGEKVFLECVQDMDHENMFWYRQDPGLGLRLIYFSYDVKMKEKGDIPEGYSVSREKKERFSLILESASTNQTSMYLCASSLRLAGVREQYFGPGTRLTVT.

The genes are TRBV28 and TRBJ2-1, with 7 bases that match TRBD2. The J segment lost 16 bases and the V segment lost 2 bases, leaving 11 bases of the junction unmatched. Germline CDR1 is MDHEN and CDR2 is SYDVKM. The CDR3 has 13 amino acids. CDR3 loop: CASSLVDGRTQFF. The CDR3 DNA reads as TGTGCCAGCAGTTTAGTAGACGGGAGGACCCAATTCTTC. Filled out from reference TRBV28 and TRBJ2-1, the complete variable domain reads DVKVTQSSRYLVKRTGEKVFLECVQDMDHENMFWYRQDPGLGLRLIYFSYDVKMKEKGDIPEGYSVSREKKERFSLILESASTNQTSMYLCASSLVDGRTQFFGPGTRLTVL.

Concerning this clone: Distinct nucleotide sequences in the sample also encode this CDR3. Here the CDR3 DNA reads TGCGCCAGCAGCTTGGCAGGGACCAACGGGGAAAAACTGTTTTTT. It yields the protein CASSLAGTNGEKLFF. The gene calls are TRBV5-1 and TRBJ1-4; maybe TRBD1 (5 bases). Deletions cut 0 bases from V and 8 bases from J, with 14 bases between. CDR3 size: 15 residues. Per germline, CDR1 SGHRS and CDR2 YFSETQ. Using reference TRBV5-1 and TRBJ1-4 for the parts outside the CDR3, the full variable domain is KAGVTQTPRYLIKTRGQQVTLSCSPISGHRSVSWYQQTPGQGLQFLFEYFSETQRNKGNFPGRFSGRQFSNSRSEMNVSTLELGDSALYLCASSLAGTNGEKLFFGSGTQLSVL.

The rearrangement links TRBV28 to TRBJ1-4; 11 bases line up with TRBD1. The V gene end was trimmed by 5 bases and the J gene end by 8 bases; junction bases not matched to a gene: 7. The germline V gene has CDR1 MDHEN and CDR2 SYDVKM. The CDR3 consists of 15 residues. CDR3 sequence: CASSAPGTGGEKLFF. In DNA form, the CDR3 reads TGTGCCAGCAGTGCCCCCGGGACAGGGGGGGAAAAACTGTTTTTT.

As to this clone: Distinct nucleotide sequences in the sample also encode this CDR3. The chain recombines TRBV5-1 with TRBJ2-5; a weak D match, TRBD1 (7 bases). CDR3 length: 13 residues. Trimming removed 5 bases from V and 5 bases from J, with 13 bases in between. Germline V gene lookup returns CDR1 SGHRS and CDR2 YFSETQ. CDR3 bases: TGCGCCAGCAGTAACCAGGGGGGCGAGACCCAGTACTTC. Translated: CASSNQGGETQYF.

The V call is TRBV5-1, the J call TRBJ2-3; possible D gene TRBD2, 7 bases. Germline V lookup: CDR1 SGHRS, CDR2 YFSETQ. The length of the CDR3 is 15 residues. Trimming cost V 4 bases and J 3 bases, with 15 bases left between them. CDR3 loop: CASSPRGAVTDTQYF. As DNA, the CDR3 is TGCGCCAGCAGCCCCCGGGGGGCGGTGACAGATACGCAGTATTTT.

In this sample, this clone turned up once. The chain couples TRBV5-4 to TRBJ2-3; possible D gene TRBD2, 6 bases. CDR1 is SGHNT, CDR2 YYREEE, per germline (reference sequence). This CDR3 spans 13 amino acids. The V end lost 0 bases, the J end lost 6 bases, and 8 bases lay between the germline ends. CDR3 DNA sequence: TGTGCCAGCAGCTTGGTAGGGAGGGATACGCAGTATTTT. Translated, it gives CASSLVGRDTQYF.

The chain carries TRBV28 and TRBJ1-3; no firm D call. Germline assignment: CDR1 MDHEN and CDR2 SYDVKM. CDR3 length: 16 amino acids. Trimming took off 10 bases at V and 0 bases at J, with 19 bases between the two ends. The CDR3 DNA follows: TGTGCCACTACTACGCCCAGCGCACCCTCTGGAAACACCATATATTTT. Encoded protein: CATTTPSAPSGNTIYF.

CDR3 loop: CSERGQETQYF. CDR3 in DNA: TGCAGCGAAAGAGGCCAAGAGACCCAGTACTTC. The chain combines TRBV29-1 with TRBJ2-5; D not certain. The CDR3 is made up of 11 amino acids. Trimming removed 7 bases from V and 1 base from J, with 7 bases in between. Germline CDR1 SQVTM, CDR2 ANQGSEA.

This rearrangement joins TRBV18 to TRBJ2-1; the match to TRBD2 covers 8 bases. The CDR3 totals 16 residues. After removal of 3 bases from V and 0 bases from J, the junction contained 4 bases not matched to a gene. The germline gives CDR1 KGHSH, CDR2 LQKENI. CDR3 protein: CASSPISGSSYNEQFF. In nucleotides, the CDR3 is TGTGCCAGCTCACCGATAAGCGGGAGCTCCTACAATGAGCAGTTCTTC.

This clone was observed once. The CDR3 DNA reads as TGTGCCAGCATAGGAGGCAGCTCCTACGAGCAGTACTTC. It encodes CASIGGSSYEQYF. This chain links TRBV27 with TRBJ2-7; D might be TRBD2 (5 bases). This CDR3 comprises 13 residues. Germline lookup yields CDR1 MNHEY and CDR2 SMNVEV (reference sequence). The V end was cut by 7 bases, the J end by 0 bases, with 10 bases between.

CDR3: CASSPAEVTDTQYF. CDR3 coding DNA: TGTGCCAGCAGCCCCGCGGAAGTCACAGATACGCAGTATTTT. The chain is built from TRBV28 and TRBJ2-3, with D hard to call. With 6 bases removed from V and 2 bases from J, the gap between germline ends came to 12 bases. Per the germline V gene, CDR1 is MDHEN and CDR2 is SYDVKM. This CDR3 is built from 14 residues.

The chain uses TRBV4-2 and TRBJ2-7; 7 positions agree with TRBD1. V lost 0 bases, J lost 4 bases, and 6 bases stayed unmatched. The CDR3 spans 15 residues. The germline CDR1 and CDR2 sequences are LGHNA and YNFKEQ. In nucleotides, the CDR3 is TGTGCCAGCAGCCAAGATCCGGGACAGAGATACGAGCAGTACTTC. Its translation: CASSQDPGQRYEQYF.

This clone showed up just once. This chain connects TRBV2 to TRBJ2-7; D may be TRBD1 (6 bases). The CDR3 consists of 11 residues. Trimming took 5 bases from V and 5 from J, leaving 7 bases between them. Germline loops: CDR1 SNHLY, CDR2 FYNNEI. The CDR3 spells CASSKGDEQYF. Here the CDR3 DNA reads TGTGCCAGCAGTAAGGGGGACGAGCAGTACTTC.

The chain links TRBV6-1 to TRBJ1-1; D possibly corresponds to TRBD1 (5 bases). V lost 10 bases, J lost 11 bases, and 29 bases lay in between. Germline CDR1 is MNHNS and CDR2 is SASEGT. The CDR3 consists of 15 residues. CDR3: CATRIFDVGGREAFF. For the CDR3, the DNA is TGTGCCACCAGGATTTTTGACGTCGGGGGAAGGGAGGCTTTCTTT.

This clone was seen once. The chain links TRBV7-8 to TRBJ2-1; 9 nucleotides line up with TRBD2. This CDR3 has 14 amino acids. V lost 8 bases and J lost 5; bases outside the gene matches: 7. CDR1 is SGHVS, CDR2 FQNEAQ, per germline. CDR3 bases: TGTGCCAGCTCCCAGAAGCGGGAGGACAATGAGCAGTTCTTC. It encodes CASSQKREDNEQFF.

Worth noting for this clone: Other DNA sequences in this sample translate to the same CDR3. This sequence joins TRBV5-4 and TRBJ2-7; no reliable D call. The CDR3 runs to 15 residues. The ends were cut back, 2 bases at V and 2 bases at J, with 14 bases in the middle. The germline gives CDR1 SGHNT, CDR2 YYREEE (reference sequence). The chain's CDR3 is CASSFYQSGTYEQYF. The DNA of the CDR3 is TGTGCCAGCAGCTTCTACCAAAGTGGAACCTACGAGCAGTACTTC.